One and the same sample provided the 26 T cell receptor beta chains below, sequenced in a study of T cells in women clearing cervical HPV infection (dated by TCRdb to between 2017 and 2018). The receptor library was made with the immunoSEQ multiplex PCR assay. This is the immuneACCESS table as TCRdb keeps it, with only in-frame sequences that have V and J called. A part of the clones is gone; compared with another copy, unresolved V genes explain less than half, and the rest is unexplained. The sample's records list about 25,000 clones. Approximately 3.7% of the sample rests with the top ten. Input material: blood buffy coat. Every receptor here comes from a woman aged 18 to 75 with a cervical HPV16 infection that either progressed to CIN3+ or cleared (not recorded which).

Comments on this clone: The CDR3 end falls 3 residues outside the read, so it is completed with the germline J gene. The rearrangement links TRBV18 to TRBJ2-5; D not certain. The CDR3 runs 13 residues. Between the trimmed V and J ends, which lost 3 bases and 0 bases, there was a span of 5 bases. From germline, CDR1 is KGHSH and CDR2 LQKENI. The CDR3 bases that were read are TGTGCCAGCTCACCCCAGAACCAAGAGACC. Amino acids: CASSPQNQET. The complete CDR3 reads CASSPQNQETQYF.

In regard to this clone: The CDR3 end is not reached by the read, which stops 3 residues before it; the germline J gene fills it in. This rearrangement joins TRBV19 to TRBJ2-4; D is undetermined. The CDR3 consists of 13 residues. Germline assignment: CDR1 LNHDA and CDR2 SQIVND (reference sequence). The CDR3 sequence is CASYPSANYGQYF. The DNA read from the CDR3 is TGTGCCAGCTATCCTTCAGCTAACTATGGT.

Notes on this clone: The read comes to an end 3 residues before the CDR3 does, leaving the germline J gene to fill in the end. This rearrangement joins TRBV19 to TRBJ1-2, with TRBD1 matching over 7 bases. The germline V gene encodes CDR1 LNHDA and CDR2 SQIVND (reference sequence). V shed 8 bases and J 5 bases; nucleotides not matched to a gene: 5. There are 12 residues in the CDR3. CDR3 DNA, as far as it was read: TGTGCCAGTGGGACAGACTTTTATGGC. Translated: CASGTDFYG. The CDR3 in its entirety is CASGTDFYGYTF.

As to this clone: The read ends 3 residues early relative to the CDR3; the germline J gene fills the gap. The gene calls are TRBV5-1 and TRBJ1-1, with TRBD1 identical over 9 bases. Germline CDR1 SGHRS, CDR2 YFSETQ. The junction had 7 bases not matched to a gene; V was cut back by 4 bases and J by 6 bases. This CDR3 is built from 14 residues. CDR3 DNA (partial): TGCGCCAGCAGCGAGGGACAGGGCATCGCTGAA. It is translated as CASSEGQGIAE. The full CDR3 sequence reads CASSEGQGIAEAFF. Full variable domain (rest looked up from reference TRBV5-1 and TRBJ1-1): KAGVTQTPRYLIKTRGQQVTLSCSPISGHRSVSWYQQTPGQGLQFLFEYFSETQRNKGNFPGRFSGRQFSNSRSEMNVSTLELGDSALYLCASSEGQGIAEAFFGQGTRLTVV.

On this clone: The read ends 3 residues shy of where the CDR3 ends; the end is completed using the germline J gene. This rearrangement joins TRBV7-9 to TRBJ1-2, with D possibly matching TRBD1 (5 bases). This CDR3 region has 15 residues. Germline lookup yields CDR1 SEHNR and CDR2 FQNEAQ (reference sequence). CDR3 region: CASTRTDLRAYDYTF. Incomplete CDR3 DNA: TGTGCCAGCACCCGGACGGACCTCAGGGCCTACGAC.

This clone counts as large by frequency. The DNA ends 3 residues before the CDR3 does, and the rest of the CDR3 is filled in from the germline J gene. V and J are TRBV7-2 and TRBJ1-4; TRBD1 matches 10 bases. The V segment lost 5 bases and the J segment 5 bases; nucleotides outside the gene matches: 5. This CDR3 contains 15 residues. Germline values: CDR1 SGHTA, CDR2 FQGNSA. The CDR3 spells CASSPPGQGNEKLFF. The part of the CDR3 DNA that was read is TGTGCCAGCAGCCCTCCGGGACAGGGGAATGAAAAA.

Details on this clone: The missing CDR3 end, 3 residues past where the read stops, is filled in from the germline J gene. The chain couples TRBV19 to TRBJ1-5, with TRBD1 matching 7 bases. This CDR3 spans 19 amino acids. The germline V gene encodes CDR1 LNHDA and CDR2 SQIVND (reference sequence). The ends lost 5 bases at V and 1 base at J; junction bases unmatched: 17. Incomplete CDR3 DNA: TGTGCCAGTAGTCCTTCAGGGACAGATCCCATGGGGAGCAATCAGCCC. This codes for CASSPSGTDPMGSNQP. The whole CDR3 protein reads CASSPSGTDPMGSNQPQHF.

Concerning this clone: A junction end diverges from the germline sequence, so it may reflect a read error. Read data end 3 residues before the CDR3 end; the end is taken from the germline J gene. The chain links TRBV5-1 to TRBJ1-2; no definite D call. This CDR3 has 14 residues. CDR1 and CDR2 from the germline V gene are SGHRS and YFSETQ. The part of the CDR3 DNA that was read is TGCGCCAGCAGCTTTGCAGAAACTAACTGTGGC. This sequence encodes CASSFAETNCG. The entire CDR3 protein reads CASSFAETNCGYTF.

Note on this clone: Sequencing ends 3 residues short of the CDR3 end; the germline J gene provides the rest. The V call is TRBV7-2, the J call TRBJ1-3; 7 positions agree with TRBD1. The CDR3 spans 14 residues. The V and J ends lost 7 bases and 5 bases, in that order; junction bases with no gene match: 8. Germline CDR1 and CDR2: SGHTA and FQGNSA. CDR3 region: CASNQQGLRNTIYF. CDR3 DNA, as far as it was read: TGTGCCAGCAACCAACAGGGGTTAAGAAACACC.

Note on this clone: The CDR3 goes on 3 residues after the read ends, and that part is filled in from the germline J gene. The chain is built from TRBV29-1 and TRBJ2-3, with D uncertain. Germline V gene lookup returns CDR1 SQVTM and CDR2 ANQGSEA. V was cut by 7 bases and J by 2 bases, with 13 bases left in between. The CDR3 has 13 residues. The CDR3 here is CSARPQFTDTQYF. CDR3 DNA, as far as it was read: TGCAGCGCAAGGCCCCAGTTCACAGATACG.

A remark on this clone: Read sequence stops 3 residues before the CDR3 end, and the germline J gene provides the missing end. V usage is TRBV7-8 and J usage is TRBJ2-3; possibly TRBD2 for D (6 bases). CDR1 is SGHVS, CDR2 FQNEAQ, per germline. Trimming stripped 5 bases from V and 2 bases from J, with 11 bases between. There are 14 residues in the CDR3. The sequenced CDR3 bases are TGTGCCAGCAGCCCTGGACTAAACACAGATACG. It codes for CASSPGLNTDT. The whole CDR3 region reads CASSPGLNTDTQYF.

Remarks on this clone: The read stops 3 residues short of the end of the CDR3; the missing end is completed from the germline J gene. The genes are TRBV19 and TRBJ1-1; D ambiguous. There are 13 residues in the CDR3. V dropped 3 bases and J dropped 0 bases, with 5 bases sitting between them. CDR1 is LNHDA and CDR2 is SQIVND in the germline V gene (reference sequence). The part of the CDR3 DNA that was read is TGTGCCAGTAGTATTACATTGAACACTGAA. Translation: CASSITLNTE. Given in full, the CDR3 is CASSITLNTEAFF.

To note about this clone: The read comes to an end 3 residues before the CDR3 does, leaving the germline J gene to fill in the end. The V call is TRBV13, the J call TRBJ2-7; maybe TRBD2 (6 bases). Trimming removed 3 bases from V and 5 bases from J, with 8 bases in between. This CDR3 comprises 12 residues. Per germline, CDR1 PRHDT and CDR2 FYEKMQ (reference sequence). The sequenced part of the CDR3 DNA is TGTGCCAGCAGCTTTAAGCGGGACGAG. Translated, it gives CASSFKRDE. From start to end, the CDR3 is CASSFKRDEQYF.

The sequenced CDR3 bases are TGCAGTGCTAGAGCCCCGGGACAGGTCACCTCACCA. This translates into CSARAPGQVTSP. The whole CDR3 protein is CSARAPGQVTSPLFF. The chain couples TRBV20-1 to TRBJ1-4; TRBD1 aligns across 8 bases. The CDR3 is cut off 3 residues early in the read; its end comes from the germline J gene. The germline gives CDR1 DFQATT, CDR2 SNEGSKA (reference sequence). The CDR3 length is 15 residues.

For this clone: Coverage ceases 3 residues before the CDR3 finishes, and the germline J gene fills in the end. The V call is TRBV20-1, the J call TRBJ2-1; 8 bases map to TRBD2. The CDR3 sequence is 13 residues long. J lost 4 bases, V lost 3 bases, and 2 bases had no gene match. The V gene's germline CDR1 is DFQATT and CDR2 SNEGSKA (reference sequence). The CDR3 spells CSASRGGYNEQFF. CDR3 DNA, as far as it was read: TGCAGTGCTAGCCGGGGGGGGTACAATGAG.

A note on this clone: The CDR3 end falls 3 residues outside the read, so it is completed with the germline J gene. The chain has TRBV14 and TRBJ1-4; TRBD1 matches at 7 bases. The V gene end was trimmed by 0 bases and the J gene end by 7 bases; junction bases not matched to a gene: 8. Germline CDR1 is SGHDN and CDR2 is FVKESK. The CDR3 contains 16 residues. The sequenced part of the CDR3 DNA is TGTGCCAGCAGCCAAGACCGACAGGGAAGGTTTGAAAAA. Translating it yields CASSQDRQGRFEK. The CDR3 reads in full as CASSQDRQGRFEKLFF. The full variable domain, completed using reference TRBV14 and TRBJ1-4, is EAGVTQFPSHSVIEKGQTVTLRCDPISGHDNLYWYRRVMGKEIKFLLHFVKESKQDESGMPNNRFLAERTGGTYSTLKVQPAELEDSGVYFCASSQDRQGRFEKLFFGSGTQLSVL.

About this clone itself: The CDR3 end is not reached by the read, which stops 3 residues before it; the germline J gene fills it in. This chain links TRBV6-1 with TRBJ1-5, with unresolved D. V lost 2 bases and J lost 4, with 9 bases in between. This CDR3 spans 14 amino acids. From germline, CDR1 is MNHNS and CDR2 SASEGT. The sequenced CDR3 bases are TGTGCCAGCAGTGAACTCGGGGAAAATCAGCCC. This sequence encodes CASSELGENQP. The whole CDR3 sequence reads CASSELGENQPQHF.

This chain's CDR3 is CASSTRTGFVEQYF. The part of the CDR3 DNA that was read is TGTGCCAGCAGCACCCGGACAGGGTTTGTCGAG. This sequence joins TRBV13 and TRBJ2-7; TRBD1 matches 8 bases. The CDR3 goes on 3 residues after the read ends, and that part is filled in from the germline J gene. Germline V gene data show CDR1 as PRHDT and CDR2 as FYEKMQ (reference sequence). V lost 5 bases, J lost 6 bases, and 9 bases stayed unmatched. The CDR3 runs to 14 residues.

On this clone itself: The read comes to an end 3 residues before the CDR3 does, leaving the germline J gene to fill in the end. This chain uses TRBV20-1 with TRBJ1-1; 8 nucleotides line up with TRBD1. The ends lost 6 bases at V and 6 bases at J; junction bases unmatched: 9. Germline loops: CDR1 DFQATT, CDR2 SNEGSKA (reference sequence). The CDR3 covers 13 residues. The CDR3 sequence: CSATQGGAPEAFF. Partial CDR3 DNA: TGCAGTGCGACACAGGGGGGAGCCCCTGAA.

For this clone: Read sequence stops 3 residues before the CDR3 end, and the germline J gene provides the missing end. The chain combines TRBV19 with TRBJ2-3, with TRBD1 matching 8 bases. The germline gives CDR1 LNHDA, CDR2 SQIVND (reference sequence). V trimming: 3 bases; J trimming: 2 bases; junction bases outside the gene matches: 7. The CDR3 spans 16 residues. CDR3 in amino acids: CASSILGQGYTDTQYF. The CDR3 DNA, read in part, is TGTGCCAGTAGTATTCTAGGACAGGGATACACAGATACG. Looking up the rest from reference TRBV19 and TRBJ2-3 gives the full variable domain: DGGITQSPKYLFRKEGQNVTLSCEQNLNHDAMYWYRQDPGQGLRLIYYSQIVNDFQKGDIAEGYSVSREKKESFPLTVTSAQKNPTAFYLCASSILGQGYTDTQYFGPGTRLTVL.

Note on this clone: The read halts 3 residues ahead of the CDR3 end, with the missing end drawn from the germline J gene. The J gene is TRBJ2-5, the V gene TRBV19; 13 bases line up with TRBD2. V gave up 10 bases and J gave up 3 bases; unmatched junction bases: 8. Germline V CDR1 and CDR2: LNHDA, SQIVND (reference sequence). CDR3 length: 15 residues. Incomplete CDR3 DNA: TGTGCCACCTCACTGGGACTAGCGGGGAAAGAGACC. This codes for CATSLGLAGKET. The entire CDR3 protein reads CATSLGLAGKETQYF.

The CDR3 reads CASSLGHNTGELFF. The CDR3 bases that were read are TGTGCCAGTAGTTTGGGACATAACACCGGGGAG. This sequence joins TRBV19 and TRBJ2-2, with D perhaps TRBD1 (6 bases). The read terminates 3 residues before the CDR3 end, so the remaining end is supplied by the germline J gene. V was cut by 5 bases and J by 2 bases, with 9 bases left in between. The V gene's germline CDR1 is LNHDA and CDR2 SQIVND (reference sequence). This CDR3 comprises 14 residues. Drawing the rest from reference TRBV19 and TRBJ2-2, the complete variable domain is DGGITQSPKYLFRKEGQNVTLSCEQNLNHDAMYWYRQDPGQGLRLIYYSQIVNDFQKGDIAEGYSVSREKKESFPLTVTSAQKNPTAFYLCASSLGHNTGELFFGEGSRLTVL.

Details on this clone: The CDR3 extends 3 residues past the end of the read, so its final part is completed from the germline J gene. The chain employs TRBV5-1 and TRBJ1-1, with D tentatively TRBD1 (5 bases). Germline V gives CDR1 SGHRS, CDR2 YFSETQ. The CDR3 sequence is 13 residues long. Trimming removed 2 bases at V and 7 bases at J, with 12 bases between. The covered CDR3 bases are TGCGCCAGCAGCTTCAGGACACAGCTTGAA. Its protein is CASSFRTQLE. The whole CDR3 region reads CASSFRTQLEAFF.

Concerning this clone itself: The observed sequence ends 3 residues before the CDR3 terminus, with the missing tail filled in from the germline J gene. This chain uses TRBV2 with TRBJ1-5; D is undetermined. The CDR3 contains 14 residues. Germline V gene lookup returns CDR1 SNHLY and CDR2 FYNNEI. The V end lost 2 bases, the J end lost 7 bases, and 12 bases lay between the germline ends. The CDR3 spells CASSESGFGQPQHF. The CDR3 DNA, read in part, is TGTGCCAGCAGTGAATCGGGGTTTGGACAGCCC.

As concerns this clone: The read stops 3 residues short of the end of the CDR3; the missing end is completed from the germline J gene. J is TRBJ2-5 and V is TRBV5-1; TRBD1 matches 7 bases. The CDR3 spans 14 residues. The V segment lost 4 bases and the J segment 1 base; nucleotides outside the gene matches: 4. Germline CDR1 and CDR2: SGHRS and YFSETQ. CDR3 DNA (partial): TGCGCCAGCAGCCTTAGGACAGGCCAAGAGACC. Its protein is CASSLRTGQET. The complete CDR3 protein is CASSLRTGQETQYF.

As concerns this clone: One end of the junction does not line up with germline, which may come from a read error. CDR3 DNA, as far as it was read: TGCGCCAGCAGCCAAGATAGGACAGGGCGACCGTATGGC. Protein: CASSQDRTGRPYG. Given in full, the CDR3 is CASSQDRTGRPYGYTF. V gene TRBV4-2 combines with J gene TRBJ1-2, with TRBD1 identical over 8 bases. The CDR3 is cut off 3 residues early in the read; its end comes from the germline J gene. This CDR3 has 16 amino acids. Germline CDR1 LGHNA, CDR2 YNFKEQ.